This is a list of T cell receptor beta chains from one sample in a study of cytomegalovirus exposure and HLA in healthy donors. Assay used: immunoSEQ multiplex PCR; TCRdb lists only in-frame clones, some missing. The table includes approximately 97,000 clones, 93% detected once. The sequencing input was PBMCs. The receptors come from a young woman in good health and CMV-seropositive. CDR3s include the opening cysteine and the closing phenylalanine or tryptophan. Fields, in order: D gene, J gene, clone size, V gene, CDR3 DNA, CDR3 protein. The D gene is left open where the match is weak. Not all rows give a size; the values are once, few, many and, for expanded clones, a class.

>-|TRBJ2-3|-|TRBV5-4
TGTGCCAGCAGCTTGGTATCGGCCGGGGATACGCAGTATTTT
CASSLVSAGDTQYF
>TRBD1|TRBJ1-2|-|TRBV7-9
TGTGCCAGCAGCCCCGGGACAGGGATTCTCTATGGCTACACCTTC
CASSPGTGILYGYTF
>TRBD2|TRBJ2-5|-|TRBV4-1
TGCGCCAGCAGCCAAGATCCTAGCGGGAGTGGAGTACAGACCCAGTACTTC
CASSQDPSGSGVQTQYF
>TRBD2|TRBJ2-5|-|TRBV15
TGTGCCACCAGCAGTGGGGGGCGGGAGGGTTACCAAGAGACCCAGTACTTC
CATSSGGREGYQETQYF
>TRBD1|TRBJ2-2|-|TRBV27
TGTGCCAGCAGTTTATACCCTACAGGGGAGTGGACCGGGGAGCTGTTTTTT
CASSLYPTGEWTGELFF
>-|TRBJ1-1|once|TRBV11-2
TGTGCCAGCAGCCAAAACACCGGGACTGAAGCTTTCTTT
CASSQNTGTEAFF
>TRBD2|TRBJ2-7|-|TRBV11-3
TGTGCCAGCAGCTTAGAGCCTAGCGGCTACGAGCAGTACTTC
CASSLEPSGYEQYF
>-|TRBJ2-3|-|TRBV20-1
TGCAGTGCCGTAACAGATACGCAGTATTTT
CSAVTDTQYF
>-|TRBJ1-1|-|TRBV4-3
TGCGCCAGCAGCCAAGGAGGCGTTAGCGGGTACACTGAAGCTTTCTTT
CASSQGGVSGYTEAFF
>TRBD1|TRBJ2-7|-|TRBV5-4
TGTGCCAGCAGCCCCGTAAGGACAGGGGGCGCTTACGAGCAGTACTTC
CASSPVRTGGAYEQYF
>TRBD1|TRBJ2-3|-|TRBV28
TGTGCCAGCAGTTGGGACAGGGGGCCCGCAGATACGCAGTATTTT
CASSWDRGPADTQYF
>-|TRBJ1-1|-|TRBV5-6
TGTGCCAGCAGCTTGGATAAGGGGCGACCCTTCGGGAACACTGAAGCTTTCTTT
CASSLDKGRPFGNTEAFF
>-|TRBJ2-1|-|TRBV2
TGTGCCAGCAGAGAGGACAGCTACTCCTACAATGAGCAGTTCTTC
CASREDSYSYNEQFF
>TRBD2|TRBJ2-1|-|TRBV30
TGTGCCTGGAGTGTAAGGCGACGCGGCGCGACTAGCGGATATAATGAGCAGTTCTTC
CAWSVRRRGATSGYNEQFF
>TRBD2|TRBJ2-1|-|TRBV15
TGTGCCACCAGCGCCCCTGGGGCTAGCGGAAATGAGCAGTTCTTC
CATSAPGASGNEQFF